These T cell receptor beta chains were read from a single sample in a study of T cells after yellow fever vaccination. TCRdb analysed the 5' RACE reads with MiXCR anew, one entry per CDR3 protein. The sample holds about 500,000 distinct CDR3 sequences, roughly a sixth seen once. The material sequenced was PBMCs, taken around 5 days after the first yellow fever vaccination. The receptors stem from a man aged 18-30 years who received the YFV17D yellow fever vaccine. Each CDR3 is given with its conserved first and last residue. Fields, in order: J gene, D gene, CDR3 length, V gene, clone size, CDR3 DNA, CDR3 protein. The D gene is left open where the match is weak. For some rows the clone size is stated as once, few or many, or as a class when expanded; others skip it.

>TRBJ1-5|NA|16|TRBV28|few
TGTGCCAGCACCGTCCCGGCGGGGTATAGCAATCAGCCCCAGCATTTT
CASTVPAGYSNQPQHF
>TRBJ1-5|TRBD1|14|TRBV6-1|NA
TGTGCCAGCAGCGACAGGGCGCGCAATCAGCCCCAGCATTTT
CASSDRARNQPQHF
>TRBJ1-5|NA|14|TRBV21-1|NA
TGTGCCAGCAGCAAGGGACAGGCTAATCAGCCCCAGCATTTT
CASSKGQANQPQHF
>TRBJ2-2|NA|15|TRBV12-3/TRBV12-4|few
TGTGCCAGCATCTTGAGGAGGGCAAACACCGGGGAGCTGTTTTTT
CASILRRANTGELFF
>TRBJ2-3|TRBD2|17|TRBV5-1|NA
TGCGCCAGCAGTTATTCCCCTAGCGGGAGATACACAGATACGCAGTATTTT
CASSYSPSGRYTDTQYF
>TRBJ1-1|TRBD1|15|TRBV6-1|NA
TGTGCCAGCACGACGGGGACAGGGGGGAACACTGAAGCTTTCTTT
CASTTGTGGNTEAFF
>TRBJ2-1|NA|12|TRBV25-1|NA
TGTGCCAGCAGTGCGCGAATGGATGAGCAGTTCTTC
CASSARMDEQFF
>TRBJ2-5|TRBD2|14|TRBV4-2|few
TGTGCCAGCAGCCAAGGTAGCGGGGAAGAGACCCAGTACTTC
CASSQGSGEETQYF
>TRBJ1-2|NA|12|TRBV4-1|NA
TGCGCCAGCAGCCACCCAGGAGGGCGCTACACCTTC
CASSHPGGRYTF
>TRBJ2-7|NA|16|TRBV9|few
TGTGCCAGCAGCCCTCAACCGGGGAACACCAACTACGAGCAGTACTTC
CASSPQPGNTNYEQYF
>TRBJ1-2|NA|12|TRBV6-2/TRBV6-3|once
TGTGCCAGCAGTTATTTCGAGGAAGGCTACACCTTC
CASSYFEEGYTF
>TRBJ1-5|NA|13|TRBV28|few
TGTGCCAGCACCCGGACAGGCAATCAGCCCCAGCATTTT
CASTRTGNQPQHF
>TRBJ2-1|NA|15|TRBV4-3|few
TGCGCCAGCGCCTCAAGACAGGACTCCTACAATGAGCAGTTCTTC
CASASRQDSYNEQFF
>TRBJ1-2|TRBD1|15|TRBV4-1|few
TGCGCCAGCAGCCATGACAGGGCAGAGTTATATGGCTACACCTTC
CASSHDRAELYGYTF
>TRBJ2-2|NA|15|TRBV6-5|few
TGTGCCAGCAGTTTTTACAGGGAAAACACCGGGGAGCTGTTTTTT
CASSFYRENTGELFF
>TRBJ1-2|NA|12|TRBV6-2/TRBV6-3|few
TGTGCCAGCAGTGACGGTATCTATGGCTACACCTTC
CASSDGIYGYTF
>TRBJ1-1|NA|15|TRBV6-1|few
TGTGCCAGCAGTCCCCTTAGCGGGCGAAGCACTGAAGCTTTCTTT
CASSPLSGRSTEAFF
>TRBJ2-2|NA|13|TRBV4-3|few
TGCGCCAGCAGCCAAGAACCGGCCGGGGAGCTGTTTTTT
CASSQEPAGELFF
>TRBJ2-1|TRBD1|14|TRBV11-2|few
TGTGCCAGCAGCCCCGGGACAGGTGATGGATGGCAGTTCTTC
CASSPGTGDGWQFF
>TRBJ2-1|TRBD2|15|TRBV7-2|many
TGTGCCAGCAGGGGATCTAGCGGGAGCTACAATGAGCAGTTCTTC
CASRGSSGSYNEQFF
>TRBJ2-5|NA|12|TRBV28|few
TGTGCCAGCAGTTTAAAGTCCCAGACCCAGTACTTC
CASSLKSQTQYF
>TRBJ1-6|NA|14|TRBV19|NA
TGTGCCAGTAGTACCCCTCGTGGGAATTCACCCCTCCACTTT
CASSTPRGNSPLHF
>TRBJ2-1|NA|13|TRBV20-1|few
TGCAGTTTCGACTCGGAGGCCTACAATGAGCAGTTCTTC
CSFDSEAYNEQFF
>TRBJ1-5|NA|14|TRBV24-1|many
TGTGCCACCAGTGATACCCCAGAGGAGAAGCCCCAGCATTTT
CATSDTPEEKPQHF
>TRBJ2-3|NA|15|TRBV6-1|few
TGTGCCAGCAGTGCTTGGCAGGAAGGGGCAGATACGCAGTATTTT
CASSAWQEGADTQYF
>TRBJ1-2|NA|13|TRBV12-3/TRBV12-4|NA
TGTGCCAGCAGTTTCGACAGAAACTATGGCTACACCTTC
CASSFDRNYGYTF
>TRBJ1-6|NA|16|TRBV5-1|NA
TGCGCCAGCAGCCCCACGAGGACCTCCTATAATTCACCCCTCCACTTT
CASSPTRTSYNSPLHF
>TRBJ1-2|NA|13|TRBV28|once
TGTGCCAGCGGACGGTCCCCGGCCCTTGGCTACACCTTC
CASGRSPALGYTF
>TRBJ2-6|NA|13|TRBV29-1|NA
TGCAGCGTTGGTGACCGCTGGGCCAACGTCCTGACTTTC
CSVGDRWANVLTF
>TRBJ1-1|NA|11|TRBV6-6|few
TGTGCCACCCTTTCTAACACTGAAGCTTTCTTT
CATLSNTEAFF
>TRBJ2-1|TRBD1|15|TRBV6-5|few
TGTGCCAGCAGTTACTCGGGACAGGGGTACAATGAGCAGTTCTTC
CASSYSGQGYNEQFF
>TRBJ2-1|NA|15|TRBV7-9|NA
TGTGCCAGCAGCTTAGCGGGTCTTTTGGGCAATGAGCAGTTCTTC
CASSLAGLLGNEQFF
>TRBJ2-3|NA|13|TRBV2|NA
TGTGCCAGCAGTCCGAACGCTGCAGATACGCAGTATTTT
CASSPNAADTQYF
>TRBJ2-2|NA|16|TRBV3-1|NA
TGTGCCAGCAGCCTCAATTTCTACGGGGTCGGCGGGGAGCTGTTTTTT
CASSLNFYGVGGELFF
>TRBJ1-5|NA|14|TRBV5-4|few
TGTGCCAGCAGCGAGGGGACACAAAATCAGCCCCAGCATTTT
CASSEGTQNQPQHF
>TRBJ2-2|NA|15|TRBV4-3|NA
TGCGCCAGCAGCCACCCACCGGGTGTTTCCGGGGAGCTGTTTTTT
CASSHPPGVSGELFF